One sample yielded the 6 T cell receptor beta chains listed below, sequenced in a study of cytomegalovirus exposure and HLA in healthy donors. This PCR relied on a set of 60 Vbeta primers and 13 Jbeta primers. TCRdb's table, derived via immunoSEQ multiplex PCR, lists solely in-frame clones and lacks some. The sample lists about 94,000 clones, around 8% occurring once. Sample: PBMCs. These receptor sequences come from a man aged 45-65 years in good health and CMV-seronegative.

The chain is built from TRBV9 and TRBJ1-3; TRBD1 might be the D (5 bases). The ends were cut back, 0 bases at V and 6 bases at J, with 13 bases in the middle. The CDR3 contains 15 residues. CDR1 is SGDLS, CDR2 YYNGEE, per germline. This chain's CDR3 is CASSVDNLGENTIYF. DNA for the CDR3: TGTGCCAGCAGCGTAGATAACCTAGGGGAAAACACCATATATTTT.

The chain recombines TRBV6-4 with TRBJ2-3; D may be TRBD1 (5 bases). The germline CDR1 and CDR2 sequences are MRHNA and SNTAGT. V lost 1 base to trimming and J lost 2 bases, with 10 bases between them. The CDR3 sequence is 15 residues long. The DNA for the CDR3 is TGTGCCAGCAGTGACTGGGGCGGATCCACAGATACGCAGTATTTT. It specifies CASSDWGGSTDTQYF.

V gene TRBV5-6 combines with J gene TRBJ1-6, with D possibly matching TRBD1 (6 bases). CDR1 and CDR2 (germline): SGHDT, YYEEEE. V lost 5 bases and J lost 4, with 13 bases in between. This CDR3 is built from 15 residues. As DNA, the CDR3 is TGTGCCAGCAGTTATGACAGGAATTATAATTCACCCCTCCACTTT. Protein product: CASSYDRNYNSPLHF.

This sequence joins TRBV28 and TRBJ1-5; 9 positions match TRBD1. The CDR3 is 19 residues long. V lost 6 bases and J lost 0; bases outside the gene matches: 15. Germline CDR1 reads MDHEN; CDR2 reads SYDVKM. CDR3 nucleotide sequence: TGTGCCAGCAGCGCCGGGACAGGGAGCCCGATCGGTAGCAATCAGCCCCAGCATTTT. Amino acid sequence: CASSAGTGSPIGSNQPQHF.

This sequence joins TRBV4-3 and TRBJ2-3, with 13 bases identical to TRBD2. The V gene end was trimmed by 1 base and the J gene end by 4 bases; junction bases not matched to a gene: 2. Germline V gene data show CDR1 as LGHNA and CDR2 as YSLEER. The CDR3 extends over 16 amino acids. CDR3 in amino acids: CASSQGTSGRADTQYF. CDR3 coding DNA: TGCGCCAGCAGCCAAGGAACTAGCGGGAGGGCAGATACGCAGTATTTT.

This clone was observed a few times. This chain joins TRBV19 and TRBJ2-3, with 9 bases identical to TRBD2. Germline V gene data show CDR1 as LNHDA and CDR2 as SQIVND (reference sequence). This CDR3 is 16 amino acids long. V shed 3 bases, J shed 5 bases, and the junction held 9 bases outside the gene matches. CDR3 amino acids: CASSMRRGRAEDTQYF. CDR3 nucleotides: TGTGCCAGTAGTATGCGGCGCGGGAGGGCCGAAGATACGCAGTATTTT.